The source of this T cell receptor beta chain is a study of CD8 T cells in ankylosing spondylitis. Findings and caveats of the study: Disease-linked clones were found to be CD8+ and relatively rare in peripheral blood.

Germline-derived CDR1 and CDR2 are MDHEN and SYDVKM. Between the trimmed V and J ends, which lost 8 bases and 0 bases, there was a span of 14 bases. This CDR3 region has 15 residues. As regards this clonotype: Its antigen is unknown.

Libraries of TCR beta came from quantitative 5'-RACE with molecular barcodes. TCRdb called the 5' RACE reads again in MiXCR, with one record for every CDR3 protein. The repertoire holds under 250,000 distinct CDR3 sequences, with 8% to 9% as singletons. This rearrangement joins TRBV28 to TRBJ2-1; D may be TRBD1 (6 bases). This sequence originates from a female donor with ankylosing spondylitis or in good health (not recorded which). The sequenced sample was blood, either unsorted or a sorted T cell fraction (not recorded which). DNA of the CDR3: TGTGCCAGCGGTAGACAGGATAGCTCCTACAATGAGCAGTTCTTC. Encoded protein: CASGRQDSSYNEQFF.